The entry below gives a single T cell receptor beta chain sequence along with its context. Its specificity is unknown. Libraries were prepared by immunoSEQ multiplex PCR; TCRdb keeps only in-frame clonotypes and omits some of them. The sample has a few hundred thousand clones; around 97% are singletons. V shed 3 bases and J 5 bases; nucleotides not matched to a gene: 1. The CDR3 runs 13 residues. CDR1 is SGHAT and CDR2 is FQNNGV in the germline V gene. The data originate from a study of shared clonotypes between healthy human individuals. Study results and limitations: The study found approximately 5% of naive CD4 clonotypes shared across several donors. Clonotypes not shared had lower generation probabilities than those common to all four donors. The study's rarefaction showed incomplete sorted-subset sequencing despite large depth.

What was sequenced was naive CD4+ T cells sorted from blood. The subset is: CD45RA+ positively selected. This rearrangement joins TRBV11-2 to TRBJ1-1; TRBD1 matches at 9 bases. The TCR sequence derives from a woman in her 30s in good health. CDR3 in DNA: TGTGCCAGCAGCTTGGACAGGGGAACTGAAGCTTTCTTT. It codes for CASSLDRGTEAFF.